This is a list of T cell receptor beta chains from one sample in a study of technical replicates of blood from a handful of donors. Only in-frame clones appear in the TCRdb table, and some are missing; sequencing was by immunoSEQ multiplex PCR. The sample lists roughly 79,000 clones, around 96% occurring once. The sequenced sample was T cells isolated from PBMCs. These receptors were collected from a human donor in good health. Both conserved end residues are part of each CDR3. A D gene is named only where the DNA matches it firmly. The size entry is marked missing in some rows and otherwise reads once, few, many or a size class.

v_gene: TRBV15; d_gene: .; j_gene: TRBJ2-7; abundance: .; CDR3aa: CATSYLGSYEQYF; CDR3nt: TGTGCCACCAGCTACCTCGGGTCCTACGAGCAGTACTTC
v_gene: TRBV2; d_gene: TRBD1; j_gene: TRBJ1-4; abundance: few; CDR3aa: CASSEERTGNEKLFF; CDR3nt: TGTGCCAGCAGTGAGGAGCGGACAGGGAATGAAAAACTGTTTTTT
v_gene: TRBV5-4; d_gene: .; j_gene: TRBJ2-3; abundance: .; CDR3aa: CASRQGASTDTQYF; CDR3nt: TGTGCCAGCAGGCAAGGAGCTAGCACAGATACGCAGTATTTT
v_gene: TRBV5-1; d_gene: TRBD2; j_gene: TRBJ2-1; abundance: .; CDR3aa: CASSPGLAYNEQFF; CDR3nt: TGCGCCAGCAGCCCGGGACTAGCCTACAATGAGCAGTTCTTC
v_gene: TRBV5-1; d_gene: .; j_gene: TRBJ2-3; abundance: once; CDR3aa: CASSFEGFTDTQYF; CDR3nt: TGCGCCAGTTCTTTCGAGGGATTCACAGATACGCAGTATTTT
v_gene: TRBV19; d_gene: .; j_gene: TRBJ2-5; abundance: .; CDR3aa: CASSITGGGVTHF; CDR3nt: TGTGCCAGTAGTATAACGGGGGGCGGGGTGACCCACTTC
v_gene: TRBV13; d_gene: TRBD1; j_gene: TRBJ2-7; abundance: .; CDR3aa: CASSSRGRLGEQYF; CDR3nt: TGTGCCAGCAGCTCCAGGGGGCGCCTGGGCGAGCAGTACTTC
v_gene: TRBV30; d_gene: TRBD2; j_gene: TRBJ2-3; abundance: .; CDR3aa: CAWSVSDGLGEAGGPLPTDTQYF; CDR3nt: TGTGCCTGGAGTGTATCTGATGGGCTTGGGGAAGCGGGAGGGCCTTTACCCACAGATACGCAGTATTTT
v_gene: TRBV30; d_gene: .; j_gene: TRBJ1-2; abundance: .; CDR3aa: CAWSVSQAGGYTF; CDR3nt: TGTGCCTGGAGTGTGTCACAGGCAGGTGGCTACACCTTC
v_gene: TRBV7-8; d_gene: .; j_gene: TRBJ2-3; abundance: .; CDR3aa: CASSPVWRADTQYF; CDR3nt: TGTGCCAGCAGCCCCGTGTGGAGGGCAGATACGCAGTATTTT
v_gene: TRBV11-2; d_gene: .; j_gene: TRBJ2-1; abundance: .; CDR3aa: CASKRQGSEQFF; CDR3nt: TGTGCCAGCAAGAGGCAGGGTTCTGAGCAGTTCTTC